This is a list of T cell receptor beta chains from one sample in a study of breast tumors, draining lymph nodes, adjacent tissues. A single record per CDR3 protein comes from TCRdb applying MiXCR to the multiplex PCR reads. The sample yields some 140,000 distinct CDR3 sequences, 20% to 25% seen once. The sequencing input was axillary lymph node tissue. Source of these receptors: a female donor with breast cancer. Some clones in this sample may be carry-over from other donors' samples. CDR3s include the opening cysteine and the closing phenylalanine or tryptophan. Fields, in order: J gene, D gene, clone size, V gene, CDR3 DNA, CDR3 protein. A D gene is named only where the DNA matches it firmly. Part of the rows lack a size; the others show once, few, many or a class for expanded clones.

>TRBJ2-7|TRBD2|many|TRBV10-3
TGTGCCACCAGACTAGCGGGTGGAGCCTACGAGCAGTACTTC
CATRLAGGAYEQYF
>TRBJ1-2|TRBD1|NA|TRBV7-9
TGTGCCAGCAGCTTTGAACAGGGGGGCAACTATGGCTACACCTTC
CASSFEQGGNYGYTF
>TRBJ2-1|NA|many|TRBV11-3
TGTGCCAGCAGCCTAGGGGACGAACAATACAATGAGCAGTTCTTC
CASSLGDEQYNEQFF
>TRBJ2-7|TRBD2|many|TRBV6-6
TGTGCCAGCAGTTACACACCAGCGGGAGCGACCTACGAGCAGTACTTC
CASSYTPAGATYEQYF
>TRBJ2-3|NA|many|TRBV5-1
TGCGCCAGCAGCTTGGGCGGGATAGGGTCAGATACGCAGTATTTT
CASSLGGIGSDTQYF
>TRBJ2-3|NA|many|TRBV12-3/TRBV12-4
TGTGCCAGCAGACCAGACAGGACAGATACGCAGTATTTT
CASRPDRTDTQYF
>TRBJ1-4|TRBD1|many|TRBV2
TGTGCCAGCACAAGACAGGGGAACGAAAAACTGTTTTTT
CASTRQGNEKLFF
>TRBJ1-5|TRBD1|NA|TRBV6-2/TRBV6-3
TGTGCCAGCGCAAAGGGACAGAACAATCAGCCCCAGCATTTT
CASAKGQNNQPQHF
>TRBJ1-4|NA|NA|TRBV30
TGTGCCTGGAGTCAAGTGGGGGCTCCAACTAATGAAAAACTGTTTTTT
CAWSQVGAPTNEKLFF
>TRBJ2-4|TRBD2|few|TRBV5-1
TGCGCCAGCAGCTTAGGGCCGGGAGGTTTCCGGGATGGGCGGAGAAACATTCAGTACTTC
CASSLGPGGFRDGRRNIQYF
>TRBJ2-1|TRBD1|NA|TRBV27
TGTGCCAGCAGTTCCGACAGGGGATTCGGCAATGAGCAGTTCTTC
CASSSDRGFGNEQFF
>TRBJ2-2|TRBD2|many|TRBV6-4
TGTGCCAGCAAGCTAGCGGGGAACACCGGGGAGCTGTTTTTT
CASKLAGNTGELFF
>TRBJ2-5|NA|NA|TRBV5-1
TGCGCCAGCAGCACGGGGGACAGAAACCAAGAGACCCAGTACTTC
CASSTGDRNQETQYF
>TRBJ2-3|NA|few|TRBV6-5
TGTGCCAGCAGAAAAGGTATCTGGAGCACAGATACGCAGTATTTT
CASRKGIWSTDTQYF
>TRBJ2-1|NA|many|TRBV20-1
TGCAGTGCTAGAGAACCAGGACGACTCTACAATGAGCAGTTCTTC
CSAREPGRLYNEQFF
>TRBJ2-6|TRBD1|few|TRBV5-5
TGTGCCAGCAGCCCCTGGACAGGGGGCTATGGGGCCAACGTCCTGACTTTC
CASSPWTGGYGANVLTF
>TRBJ2-7|TRBD2|NA|TRBV18
TGTGCCAGCTCAACCCAAACCTCGACTAGCGGGCCGTACGAGCAGTACTTC
CASSTQTSTSGPYEQYF
>TRBJ2-3|NA|many|TRBV12-3/TRBV12-4
TGTGCCAGCAGTTTAGGGCAGATCGGAGATACGCAGTATTTT
CASSLGQIGDTQYF
>TRBJ2-3|TRBD2|many|TRBV6-2/TRBV6-3
TGTGCCAGCTCCACCGGGGGGATAGATACGCAGTATTTT
CASSTGGIDTQYF
>TRBJ1-4|NA|few|TRBV3-1
TGTGCCAGCAGTCAAGATACCGCAAGGGGTCGTGAAAAACTGTTTTTT
CASSQDTARGREKLFF
>TRBJ2-2|TRBD2|NA|TRBV18
TGTGCCAGCTCATCCGAGACTAGCGGGATAGGCGGGGAGCTGTTTTTT
CASSSETSGIGGELFF
>TRBJ2-3|NA|many|TRBV4-3
TGCGCCAGCAGCCAAGCTATGGGTCCTAGCACAGATACGCAGTATTTT
CASSQAMGPSTDTQYF
>TRBJ2-1|NA|many|TRBV9
TGTGCCAGCAGCGTAACCCTGACAGGTTACAATGAGCAGTTCTTC
CASSVTLTGYNEQFF
>TRBJ2-7|NA|NA|TRBV7-2
TGTGCCAGCAGCATCCTTTTGTGGGTTGGCGAGCAGTACTTC
CASSILLWVGEQYF
>TRBJ2-7|NA|many|TRBV7-9
TGTGCCAGCAGCCTCAGCTCCTACGAGCAGTACTTC
CASSLSSYEQYF
>TRBJ2-1|NA|many|TRBV3-2
TGTGCCAGCAGCAACAATGAGCAGTTCTTC
CASSNNEQFF
>TRBJ2-1|NA|many|TRBV7-6
TGTGCCAGCAGCCCGCTGGTGCTCAATGAGCAGTTCTTC
CASSPLVLNEQFF
>TRBJ2-2|NA|NA|TRBV7-8
TGTGCCAGCAGCTTAGTCCGGGTGAACACCGGGGAGCTGTTTTTT
CASSLVRVNTGELFF
>TRBJ2-7|NA|NA|TRBV18
TGTGGGGGGCCCGATGGCAGGAAGCGCTCCTACGAGCAGTACTTC
CGGPDGRKRSYEQYF